These T cell receptor beta chains were read from a single sample in a study of cytomegalovirus exposure and HLA in healthy donors. Some clones are missing from TCRdb's copy, which holds only in-frame ones; the method was immunoSEQ multiplex PCR. The sample lists 120,000 or so clones, 81% seen once, with 2% to 2.5% in the top ten. Material for sequencing was PBMCs. All receptors come from a woman aged 35 to 49 in good health and CMV-seronegative. Both conserved end residues are part of each CDR3. Each record gives: V gene, clone size, D gene, J gene, CDR3 DNA, CDR3 protein. D genes are given only for firm matches. The size of a clone is reported for some rows only, either as once, few or many, or as a class for expanded clones.

TRBV7-3,.,TRBD1,TRBJ1-1,TGTGCCAGCAGCCCCGATGGGCAGGGGGCCCGTGAAGCTTTCTTT,CASSPDGQGAREAFF
TRBV4-2,.,.,TRBJ1-6,TGTGCCAGCAGCCAAGATCCCGCAGGGTGGAATTCACCCCTCCACTTT,CASSQDPAGWNSPLHF
TRBV6-1,.,TRBD1,TRBJ2-5,TGTGCCAGCAGTGACCCTGACAGGGTGGGCCAAGAGACCCAGTACTTC,CASSDPDRVGQETQYF
TRBV2,few,.,TRBJ1-1,TGTGCCAGCAATGGGGGGGACACTGAAGCTTTCTTT,CASNGGDTEAFF
TRBV18,.,.,TRBJ1-3,TGTGCCAGCTCACCAACTACAGGGTCTACTGGAAACACCATATATTTT,CASSPTTGSTGNTIYF
TRBV5-4,.,TRBD2,TRBJ2-2,TGTGCCAGCAGCCCGCTAGCGGGGGGGCCAGGCGGGGAGCTGTTTTTT,CASSPLAGGPGGELFF
TRBV6-1,.,TRBD1,TRBJ2-1,TGTGCCAGCAGTGAACTAGGGGGCGCTTACAATGAGCAGTTCTTC,CASSELGGAYNEQFF
TRBV7-9,.,.,TRBJ2-7,TGTGCCAGCAGCCCAGACCTCGGGATTTACGAGCAGTACTTC,CASSPDLGIYEQYF
TRBV4-1,.,TRBD2,TRBJ2-5,TGCGCCAGCAGCCAGCTAGCGGTTCAAGAGACCCAGTACTTC,CASSQLAVQETQYF
TRBV11-2,.,.,TRBJ1-1,TGTGCCAGCAGCTTAGCTTTCAGGGCCGTCATGAACACTGAAGCTTTCTTT,CASSLAFRAVMNTEAFF
TRBV5-4,.,TRBD2,TRBJ2-3,TGTGCCAGCAGCCTAGGGACTAGCGGGGGTTTCTTTACGCAGTATTTT,CASSLGTSGGFFTQYF
TRBV5-1,.,.,TRBJ1-1,TGCGCCAGCAGATTCGACACTGAAGCTTTCTTT,CASRFDTEAFF
TRBV28,.,.,TRBJ1-2,TGTGCCAGCAGTTTTTACAGGGCGTCCTATGGCTACACCTTC,CASSFYRASYGYTF
TRBV2,few,TRBD1,TRBJ2-2,TGTGCCAGCAGTCGGGACAGGGGGCTGGGCGGGGAGCTGTTTTTT,CASSRDRGLGGELFF
TRBV12-5,.,TRBD1,TRBJ2-5,TGTGCTAGTGGTTTGCAGGGGGTCCAAGAGACCCAGTACTTC,CASGLQGVQETQYF
TRBV27,once,TRBD1,TRBJ1-6,TGTGCCAGCAGTGAAGGACAGGCCGGGGGTTCACCCCTCCACTTT,CASSEGQAGGSPLHF
TRBV5-1,.,TRBD2,TRBJ2-7,TGCGCCAGCAGTTCTAGCGGGAGTGGTTACGAGCAGTACTTC,CASSSSGSGYEQYF
TRBV7-2,.,TRBD2,TRBJ2-1,TGTGCCAGCAGCTCACAACCGGGACTAGCGGTTTACAATGAGCAGTTCTTC,CASSSQPGLAVYNEQFF
TRBV5-1,.,TRBD2,TRBJ2-3,TGCGCCAGCAGCTTGGGACTAGCGGGGGGGCTGTTCGGAACAGATACGCAGTATTTT,CASSLGLAGGLFGTDTQYF
TRBV18,.,TRBD1,TRBJ1-1,TGTGCCAGCTCACGGGACAGGGGTTTGAGGGACACTGAAGCTTTCTTT,CASSRDRGLRDTEAFF
TRBV7-9,.,.,TRBJ1-1,TGTGCCAGCAGCAGTCCGGGGGTCACTGAAGCTTTCTTT,CASSSPGVTEAFF
TRBV30,.,TRBD2,TRBJ2-7,TGTGCCTGGAGGGCTAGCGGGGGGGCGTCCTACGAGCAGTACTTC,CAWRASGGASYEQYF
TRBV18,.,TRBD1,TRBJ1-1,TGTGCCAGCCCACCATCACGACAGGGGAACACTGAAGCTTTCTTT,CASPPSRQGNTEAFF
TRBV4-1,few,.,TRBJ2-6,TGCGCCAGCAGCCAAGATCAGGGCTCTGGGGCCAACGTCCTGACTTTC,CASSQDQGSGANVLTF
TRBV10-2,.,.,TRBJ1-1,TGCGCCAGCAGTGAAACAGGGAGAAGGCTGAACACTGAAGCTTTCTTT,CASSETGRRLNTEAFF
TRBV5-6,few,TRBD1,TRBJ1-4,TGTGCCAGCAGCTTAGGGACAGAGGGAACTAATGAAAAACTGTTTTTT,CASSLGTEGTNEKLFF
TRBV5-6,.,.,TRBJ2-7,TGTGCCAGCAGCTTGGGATTCGCCAGTCGCTACGAGCAGTACTTC,CASSLGFASRYEQYF
TRBV7-9,.,.,TRBJ2-2,TGTTCCAGCAGCTTAAGTTTTGGCGGGAACACCGGGGAGCTGTTTTTT,CSSSLSFGGNTGELFF
TRBV6-6,.,.,TRBJ2-5,TGTGCCAGCAGTTCCCTAGGATCGGGGGTCGAGACCCAGTACTTC,CASSSLGSGVETQYF
TRBV4-2,.,TRBD2,TRBJ2-1,TGTGCCAGCAGCCAAGATTATGTTTTGTGGCGAGAAAGCGGGGTCAGCTCCTACAATGAGCAGTTCTTC,CASSQDYVLWRESGVSSYNEQFF
TRBV5-6,.,TRBD2,TRBJ2-7,TGTGCCAGCAGCGTGGGGACTAGCGGTCGCTACGAGCAGTACTTC,CASSVGTSGRYEQYF
TRBV18,.,.,TRBJ1-5,TGTGCCAGCTCAAGGATGGAGGGTCAGCCCCAGCATTTT,CASSRMEGQPQHF
TRBV25-1,.,TRBD2,TRBJ2-2,TGTGCCAGCAGTGAATCGAGACTAGCGGGGGCCGGGGAGCTGTTTTTT,CASSESRLAGAGELFF
TRBV7-9,.,TRBD2,TRBJ2-5,TGTTCCAGCAGCTCAGACGGACTAGGGCAAGAGACCCAGTACTTC,CSSSSDGLGQETQYF
TRBV7-2,.,.,TRBJ1-1,TGTGCCAGCACAACTGCCCCGGTGAACACTGAAGCTTTCTTT,CASTTAPVNTEAFF
TRBV19,.,.,TRBJ1-3,TGTGCCAGTACTACAGGAGACTCTGGAAACACCATATATTTT,CASTTGDSGNTIYF
TRBV6-1,.,.,TRBJ2-3,TGTGCCAGCATGGCGGGTCGGACTAGCACAGATACGCAGTATTTT,CASMAGRTSTDTQYF
TRBV7-9,.,TRBD2,TRBJ2-1,TGTGCCAGCAGCTCGGGGGGGGCAGGGAGCAGGGAGCAGTTCTTC,CASSSGGAGSREQFF
TRBV28,.,TRBD1,TRBJ2-7,TGTGCCAGCAGTTTAGGAGACAGGGGGAACGAGCAGTACTTC,CASSLGDRGNEQYF
TRBV27,.,.,TRBJ2-3,TGTGCCAGCAGGTCCGTTAGCACAGATACGCAGTATTTT,CASRSVSTDTQYF
TRBV27,.,TRBD2,TRBJ2-1,TGTGCCAGCAGAAGGACTAGTCCTCCTGAGCAGTTCTTC,CASRRTSPPEQFF
TRBV28,.,.,TRBJ1-1,TGTGCCAGCAGTTTAACAGGGAAAGCTTTCTTT,CASSLTGKAFF
TRBV27,.,.,TRBJ1-1,TGTGCCAGCAGTTATGGGCAGCTGAACACTGAAGCTTTCTTT,CASSYGQLNTEAFF
TRBV6-4,.,.,TRBJ1-5,TGTGCCAGCAGGGGGATCAGGGTTAGGGTTTTCCGTTATAGCAATCAGCCCCAGCATTTT,CASRGIRVRVFRYSNQPQHF
TRBV4-2,.,.,TRBJ1-2,TGTGCCAGCAGCCAAAATCCAGGGAATCCTAACTATGGCTACACCTTC,CASSQNPGNPNYGYTF
TRBV5-1,.,TRBD1,TRBJ1-1,TGCGCCAGCAGCGTATTGGACGTAACAGGGGACACTGAAGCTTTCTTT,CASSVLDVTGDTEAFF
TRBV6-5,once,.,TRBJ1-1,TGTGCCAGCAGTTACTCGAAAGGGAGGACTGAAGCTTTCTTT,CASSYSKGRTEAFF
TRBV5-1,once,.,TRBJ2-3,TGCGCCAGCAAAGGACAAGTTAGCACAGATACGCAGTATTTT,CASKGQVSTDTQYF
TRBV4-1,few,.,TRBJ1-1,TGCGCCAGCAGCCAGTCGTCAAACCCGGGTCTTTATCCTGAAGCTTTCTTT,CASSQSSNPGLYPEAFF
TRBV7-2,.,.,TRBJ2-7,TGTGCCAGCAGCATCGGGATAAAAGGGCAGTACTTC,CASSIGIKGQYF
TRBV30,.,.,TRBJ1-1,TGTGCCTGGAGTGTAGGGGGTTTAAACACTGAAGCTTTCTTT,CAWSVGGLNTEAFF
TRBV6-4,many,.,TRBJ2-6,TGTGCCAGCAGTGACGGCCTCTCTGGGGCCAACGTCCTGACTTTC,CASSDGLSGANVLTF
TRBV6-6,few,TRBD1,TRBJ1-5,TGTGCCAGCAGTTATACAGGGGGGCTTCAGCCCCAGCATTTT,CASSYTGGLQPQHF